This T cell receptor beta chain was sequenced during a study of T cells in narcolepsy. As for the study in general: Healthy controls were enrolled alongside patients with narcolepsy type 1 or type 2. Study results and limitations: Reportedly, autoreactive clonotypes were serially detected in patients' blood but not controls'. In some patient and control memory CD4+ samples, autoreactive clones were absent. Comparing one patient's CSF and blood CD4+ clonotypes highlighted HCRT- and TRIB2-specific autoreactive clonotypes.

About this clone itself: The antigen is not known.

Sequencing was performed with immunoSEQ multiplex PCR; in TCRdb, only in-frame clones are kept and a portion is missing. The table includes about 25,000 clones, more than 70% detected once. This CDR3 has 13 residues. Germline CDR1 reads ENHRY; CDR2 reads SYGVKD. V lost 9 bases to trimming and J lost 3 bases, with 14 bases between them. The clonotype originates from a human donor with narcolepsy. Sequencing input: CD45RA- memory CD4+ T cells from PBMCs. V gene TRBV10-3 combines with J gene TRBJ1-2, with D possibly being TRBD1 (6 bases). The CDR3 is CAITGGRDYGYTF. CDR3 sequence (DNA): TGTGCCATAACGGGGGGGCGCGACTATGGCTACACCTTC.